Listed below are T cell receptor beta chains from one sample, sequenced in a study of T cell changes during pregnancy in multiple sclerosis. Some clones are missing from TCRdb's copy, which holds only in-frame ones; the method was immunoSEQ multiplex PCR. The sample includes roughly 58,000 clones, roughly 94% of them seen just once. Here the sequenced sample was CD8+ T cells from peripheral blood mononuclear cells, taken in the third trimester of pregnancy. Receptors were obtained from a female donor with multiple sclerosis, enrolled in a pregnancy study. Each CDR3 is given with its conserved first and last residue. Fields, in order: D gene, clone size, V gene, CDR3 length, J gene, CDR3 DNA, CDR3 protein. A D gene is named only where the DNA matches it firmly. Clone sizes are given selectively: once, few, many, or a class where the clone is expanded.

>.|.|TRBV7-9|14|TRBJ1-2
TGTGCCAGCAGCTTCACAGGGACGATCGATGGCTACACCTTC
CASSFTGTIDGYTF
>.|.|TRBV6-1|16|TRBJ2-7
TGTGCCAGCAGTGAAACCAGCGGAGGCCCTATCTACGAGCAGTACTTC
CASSETSGGPIYEQYF
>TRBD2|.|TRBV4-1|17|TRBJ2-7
TGCGCCAGCAGCCAAGATTCGGGGACTAGCGTAGGTGTCGAGCAGTACTTC
CASSQDSGTSVGVEQYF
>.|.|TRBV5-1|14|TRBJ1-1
TGCGCCAGCAGCTTGGTGGGGGGAGACACTGAAGCTTTCTTT
CASSLVGGDTEAFF
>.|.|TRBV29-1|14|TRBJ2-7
TGCAGCGTCCTACAAATACAGGGAACCTACGAGCAGTACTTC
CSVLQIQGTYEQYF
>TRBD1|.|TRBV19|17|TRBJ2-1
TGTGCCAGTAGTTATAGCAGGGACAGGGAGGTGATGGATGAGCAGTTCTTC
CASSYSRDREVMDEQFF
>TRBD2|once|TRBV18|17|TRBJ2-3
TGTGCCAGCTCACCAGGTCGGGAGGGCCGGTCTGGAGATACGCAGTATTTT
CASSPGREGRSGDTQYF
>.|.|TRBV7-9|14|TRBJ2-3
TGTGCCAGCAGCTTAGGAGGGTACACAGATACGCAGTATTTT
CASSLGGYTDTQYF
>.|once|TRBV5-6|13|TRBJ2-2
TGTGCCAGCAGCTACAGTAACACCGGGGAGCTGTTTTTT
CASSYSNTGELFF
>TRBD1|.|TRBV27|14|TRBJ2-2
TGTGCCAGCAGAACCACAGGGGATCCCGGGGAGCTGTTTTTT
CASRTTGDPGELFF
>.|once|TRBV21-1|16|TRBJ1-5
TGTGCCAGCAGCAAAGAGGGGCAAAATAGCAATCAGCCCCAGCATTTT
CASSKEGQNSNQPQHF
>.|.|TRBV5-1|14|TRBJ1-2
TGCGCCAGCAGCTTGCAGGGAGGTACGGATGGCTACACCTTC
CASSLQGGTDGYTF
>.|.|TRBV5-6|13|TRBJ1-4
TGTGCCAGCAGCTTGATGGCAGATGAAAAACTGTTTTTT
CASSLMADEKLFF
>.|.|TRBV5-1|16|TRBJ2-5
TGCGCCAGCAGCTTGGCTCCGTATAGGGAGGTGGAGACCCAGTACTTC
CASSLAPYREVETQYF
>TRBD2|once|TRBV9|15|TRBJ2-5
TGTGCCAGCAGTCTTATAGCGGGGGGTCGGGAGACCCAGTACTTC
CASSLIAGGRETQYF
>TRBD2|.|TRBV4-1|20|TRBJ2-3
TGCGCCAGCAGCCCGTCGCCTGTCGGGGGGGAGGGTGGTCAGGCAGATACGCAGTATTTT
CASSPSPVGGEGGQADTQYF
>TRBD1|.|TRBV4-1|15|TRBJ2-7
TGCGCCAGCAGCCAAGTGGGGTCAGGGGGCAACGAGCAGTACTTC
CASSQVGSGGNEQYF
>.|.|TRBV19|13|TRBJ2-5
TGTGCCAGTAGTTCTGACCACGGGGAGACCCAGTACTTC
CASSSDHGETQYF
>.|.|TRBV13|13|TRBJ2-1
TGTGCCAGCAGCTTACGTCAGGCCACGGAGCAGTTCTTC
CASSLRQATEQFF
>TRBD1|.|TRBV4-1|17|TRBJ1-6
TGCGCCAGCAGCCAAACCCCTGGGGACAGTTATAATTCACCCCTCCACTTT
CASSQTPGDSYNSPLHF
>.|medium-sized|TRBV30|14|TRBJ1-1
TGTGCCCACAAATTCTACGGGGGGAACACTGAAGCTTTCTTT
CAHKFYGGNTEAFF
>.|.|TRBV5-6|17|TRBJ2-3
TGTGCCAGCAGCTTAGGAGAAGATCCCTTCACGGGATATACGCAGTATTTT
CASSLGEDPFTGYTQYF
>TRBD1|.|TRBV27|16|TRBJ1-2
TGTGCCAGCAGTTTATCGATTGCAGGGGGCCTCTATGGCTACACCTTC
CASSLSIAGGLYGYTF
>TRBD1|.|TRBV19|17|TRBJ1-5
TGTGCCAGTAGACTTACCGGGACAGGGGCTTGGAGTCAGCCCCAGCATTTT
CASRLTGTGAWSQPQHF
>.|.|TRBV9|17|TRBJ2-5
TGTGCCAGCAGCGTCTACGGGGTTCTAAGGGATCGGGAGACCCAGTACTTC
CASSVYGVLRDRETQYF
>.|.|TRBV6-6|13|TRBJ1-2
TGTGCCAGCAGTTACGGGGCAGGGGATGGCTACACCTTC
CASSYGAGDGYTF
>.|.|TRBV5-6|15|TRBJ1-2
TGTGCCAGCAGCTTGCGACAGGTCCTGGTCTATGGCTACACCTTC
CASSLRQVLVYGYTF
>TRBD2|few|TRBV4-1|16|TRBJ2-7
TGCGCCAGCAGCCAACTCCCTGGTAGCGGGGGATACGAGCAGTACTTC
CASSQLPGSGGYEQYF
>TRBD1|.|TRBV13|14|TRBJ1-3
TGTGCCAGCAGCCGAGGGGGCAGGGGTGACACCATATATTTT
CASSRGGRGDTIYF
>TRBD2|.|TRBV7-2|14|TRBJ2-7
TGTGCCAGCAGCCGGGGACTAGCGGGCTACGAGCAGTACTTC
CASSRGLAGYEQYF
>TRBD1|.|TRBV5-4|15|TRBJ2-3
TGTGCCAGCAGCGTCGGAGGGACAGGGAAAGATACGCAGTATTTT
CASSVGGTGKDTQYF
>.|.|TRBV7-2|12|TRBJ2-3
TGTGCCAGCAGCTTACGACTGGATACGCAGTATTTT
CASSLRLDTQYF
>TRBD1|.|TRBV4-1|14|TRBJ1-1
TGCGCCAGCAGCCAGGGACAGGGAGGGCTTGAAGCTTTCTTT
CASSQGQGGLEAFF
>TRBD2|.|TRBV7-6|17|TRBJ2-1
TGTGCCAGCAGCTTAGCGCTCGCGGGAGGGCCCAGCGGTGAGCAGTTCTTC
CASSLALAGGPSGEQFF
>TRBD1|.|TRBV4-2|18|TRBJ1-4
TGTGCCAGCAGTCCCCCGGGGACAGGGCGAGCAACTAATGAAAAACTGTTTTTT
CASSPPGTGRATNEKLFF
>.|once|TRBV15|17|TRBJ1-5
TGTGCCACCAGCAGAGGAAGGGGAAAGGTGAGCAATCAGCCCCAGCATTTT
CATSRGRGKVSNQPQHF
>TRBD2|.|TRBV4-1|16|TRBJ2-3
TGCGCCAGCAGCCCCCCTGGTGCGGGAGTCCCAGATACGCAGTATTTT
CASSPPGAGVPDTQYF
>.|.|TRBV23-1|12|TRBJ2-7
TGCGCCAGCATTCCGGGTACTAACGAGCAGTACTTC
CASIPGTNEQYF
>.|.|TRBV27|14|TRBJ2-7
TGTGCCAGCAGTTTATTAGGACTCTCCTACGAGCAGTACTTC
CASSLLGLSYEQYF
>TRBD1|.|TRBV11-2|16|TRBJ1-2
TGTGCCAGCAGCCTACACGGGACAGGTTACCCCTATGGCTACACCTTC
CASSLHGTGYPYGYTF
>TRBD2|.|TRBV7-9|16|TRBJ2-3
TGTGCCAGCAGCTTAGGCCTAGCGGATAACACAGATACGCAGTATTTT
CASSLGLADNTDTQYF
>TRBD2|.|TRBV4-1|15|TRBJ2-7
TGCGCCAGCAGCCAAGGGGCTAGCGGGGGTTGGGAGCAGTACTTC
CASSQGASGGWEQYF
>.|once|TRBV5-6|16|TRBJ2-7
TGTGCCAGCAGCCCTCCGCCAGGCGGGACCTACTACGAGCAGTACTTC
CASSPPPGGTYYEQYF
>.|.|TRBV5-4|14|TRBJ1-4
TGTGCCAGCAGCTTTGAACTGAGTAATGAAAAACTGTTTTTT
CASSFELSNEKLFF